The 32 T cell receptor beta chains below all came from one sample that was sequenced in a study of T-cell memory formation after mild COVID-19. TCRdb redid the calling of the 5' RACE reads with MiXCR, one entry per CDR3 protein. The table has under 250,000 distinct CDR3 sequences, 15% seen once; the top ten hold approximately 2.1%. Sequencing input: PBMCs or a T cell subset sorted from them (not recorded which). All receptors come from an adult woman who had mild COVID-19 (a few samples of this study predate the infection). Cell type and time point are not known.

This clonotype appeared a few times. This chain links TRBV7-9 with TRBJ1-2; TRBD1 might be the D (5 bases). Germline CDR1 reads SEHNR; CDR2 reads FQNEAQ (reference sequence). This CDR3 has 15 residues. The V end lost 0 bases, the J end lost 8 bases, and 16 bases lay between the germline ends. The CDR3 is CASSLAADGGSGYTF. CDR3 DNA: TGTGCCAGCAGCTTAGCGGCGGATGGGGGGTCGGGCTACACCTTC. The variable domain in full, with the rest retrieved from reference TRBV7-9 and TRBJ1-2, is DTGVSQNPRHKITKRGQNVTFRCDPISEHNRLYWYRQTLGQGPEFLTYFQNEAQLEKSRLLSDRFSAERPKGSFSTLEIQRTEQGDSAMYLCASSLAADGGSGYTFGSGTRLTVV.

The chain is built from TRBV7-3 and TRBJ1-1; 7 bases fit TRBD1. Losses at the gene ends were 5 bases for V and 4 bases for J; bases not matched to a gene: 4. This CDR3 comprises 13 residues. The germline gives CDR1 SGHTA, CDR2 FQGTGA. CDR3 nucleotides: TGTGCCAGCAGCCGTAACAGGGGCACTGAAGCTTTCTTT. Translating gives CASSRNRGTEAFF.

The chain has TRBV21-1 and TRBJ2-7. TRBV21-1 is a listed pseudogene. CDR3 length equals 14 residues. CDR3 residues: CASSKLVESYEQYF. CDR3 DNA: TGTGCCAGCAGCAAATTGGTCGAGTCCTACGAGCAGTACTTC.

This clonotype appeared a single time. The chain uses TRBV5-1 and TRBJ1-1; D might be TRBD1 (5 bases). Between the trimmed V and J ends, which lost 2 bases and 3 bases, there was a span of 17 bases. This CDR3 has 16 amino acids. Germline V gene sequence: CDR1 SGHRS, CDR2 YFSETQ. CDR3 DNA: TGCGCCAGCAGCTTCGGGACTCACCTTCGAGACACTGAAGCTTTCTTT. This sequence encodes CASSFGTHLRDTEAFF.

This clonotype was observed a few times. The chain employs TRBV14 and TRBJ2-2; the D is unclear. CDR3 length: 14 amino acids. Trimming removed 1 base at V and 3 bases at J, with 6 bases between. Germline CDR1 and CDR2: SGHDN and FVKESK. Here the CDR3 DNA reads TGTGCCAGCAGCCAAGGGCAATACACCGGGGAGCTGTTTTTT. Its translation is CASSQGQYTGELFF. Complete variable domain (other parts from reference TRBV14 and TRBJ2-2): EAGVTQFPSHSVIEKGQTVTLRCDPISGHDNLYWYRRVMGKEIKFLLHFVKESKQDESGMPNNRFLAERTGGTYSTLKVQPAELEDSGVYFCASSQGQYTGELFFGEGSRLTVL.

This chain connects TRBV27 to TRBJ2-3, with 10 bases lining up with TRBD1. V was clipped by 5 bases and J by 3 bases; unmatched bases: 5. Germline values: CDR1 MNHEY, CDR2 SMNVEV (reference sequence). This CDR3 is 15 amino acids long. The CDR3 coding sequence is TGTGCCAGCAGTACGACAGGGGGCAAAACAGATACGCAGTATTTT. It yields the protein CASSTTGGKTDTQYF.

This clonotype was seen a handful of times. V gene TRBV5-1 combines with J gene TRBJ2-1; D gene uncertain. Germline V gene sequence: CDR1 SGHRS, CDR2 YFSETQ. The CDR3 runs to 11 residues. Trimming pared 0 bases from V and 9 bases from J, leaving 4 bases between. The CDR3 sequence: CASSLESEQFF. CDR3 sequence (DNA): TGCGCCAGCAGCTTGGAAAGTGAGCAGTTCTTC.

Points on this clonotype: A read error may produce the germline difference seen at one junction end. CDR3 protein: CASSAGLSSHEQYF. The DNA for the CDR3 is TGTGCCAGCAGTGCTGGACTATCCTCCCACGAGCAGTACTTC. The rearrangement uses TRBV12-3 or TRBV12-4 and TRBJ2-7, with D perhaps matching TRBD2 (6 bases). The CDR3 has 14 amino acids.

The rearrangement joins TRBV5-1 to TRBJ2-7; TRBD1 matches at 7 bases. The germline gives CDR1 SGHRS, CDR2 YFSETQ. The CDR3 extends over 13 amino acids. J gave up 6 bases and V 7 bases, and 10 bases lay outside the gene matches. The CDR3 DNA reads as TGCGCCAGCGGGGAGACAGGGTTCTCCGAGCAGTACTTC. Translated: CASGETGFSEQYF.

The chain recombines TRBV20-1 with TRBJ2-2; D is uncertain. Germline V gene sequence: CDR1 DFQATT, CDR2 SNEGSKA (reference sequence). CDR3 length: 14 residues. Trimming shortened V by 1 base and J by 1 base, and 7 bases separated the two germline ends. The chain's CDR3 is CSARVWQNTGELFF. CDR3 in DNA: TGCAGTGCTAGAGTGTGGCAGAACACCGGGGAGCTGTTTTTT.

The table lists this clonotype with a few counts. V and J are TRBV18 and TRBJ1-2; 9 positions agree with TRBD1. The ends lost 3 bases at V and 5 bases at J; junction bases unmatched: 1. Germline CDR1 reads KGHSH; CDR2 reads LQKENI. The CDR3 contains 13 residues. CDR3 residues: CASSPGTGYGYTF. In DNA form, the CDR3 reads TGTGCCAGCTCACCTGGGACAGGGTATGGCTACACCTTC.

This clonotype was seen more than once but under ten times. The gene calls are TRBV12-3 or TRBV12-4 and TRBJ1-1; D not certain. The CDR3 contains 11 residues. Trimming cost V 8 bases and J 11 bases, with 15 bases left between them. The CDR3 DNA reads as TGTGCCAGCTCCCCCGGAGTTGGGGCTTTCTTT. This codes for CASSPGVGAFF.

This rearrangement joins TRBV20-1 to TRBJ1-2, with D tentatively TRBD1 (5 bases). This CDR3 is 13 amino acids long. Per germline, CDR1 DFQATT and CDR2 SNEGSKA (reference sequence). The CDR3: CSPQDTRNYGYTF. CDR3 nucleotide sequence: TGCAGCCCCCAGGACACAAGAAACTATGGCTACACCTTC.

This chain connects TRBV5-6 to TRBJ2-3; D might be TRBD1 (6 bases). The CDR3 consists of 15 residues. CDR1 and CDR2 (germline): SGHDT, YYEEEE. The germline V and J ends were trimmed by 0 bases and 1 base, with 9 bases remaining between them. The CDR3 sequence: CASSLGAGGTDTQYF. DNA for the CDR3: TGTGCCAGCAGCTTGGGGGCAGGGGGCACAGATACGCAGTATTTT.

This clonotype occurred a few times. The gene calls are TRBV20-1 and TRBJ2-1, with TRBD1 identical over 12 bases. Germline CDR1 and CDR2: DFQATT and SNEGSKA (reference sequence). Unmatched junction bases numbered 8, after V lost 6 bases and J lost 8 bases. The CDR3 runs 14 residues. CDR3 nucleotide sequence: TGCAGTGCCCAGACCGGGACAGGGGGCTATGAGCAGTTCTTC. It yields the protein CSAQTGTGGYEQFF.

This clonotype was recorded at least ten times. The chain is built from TRBV6-6 and TRBJ2-2, with 14 bases fitting TRBD2. The V gene's germline CDR1 is MNHNY and CDR2 SVGAGI (reference sequence). The CDR3 is 20 residues long. The V segment lost 7 bases and the J segment 0 bases; nucleotides outside the gene matches: 13. The CDR3 is CASTAQAGLAGGSNTGELFF. CDR3 nucleotides: TGTGCCAGCACCGCCCAAGCCGGACTAGCGGGGGGTTCGAACACCGGGGAGCTGTTTTTT.

The chain employs TRBV12-3 or TRBV12-4 and TRBJ1-3; no reliable D call. Between the trimmed V and J ends, which lost 3 bases and 0 bases, there was a span of 9 bases. The length of the CDR3 is 15 residues. Written as DNA, the CDR3 is TGTGCCAGCAGTTTTGGAGATATCTCTGGAAACACCATATATTTT. Translating it yields CASSFGDISGNTIYF.

This clonotype showed up many times. The J gene is TRBJ2-1, the V gene TRBV7-3; D unresolved. The V end lost 6 bases, the J end lost 5 bases, and 8 bases lay between the germline ends. The germline gives CDR1 SGHTA, CDR2 FQGTGA. The CDR3 loop spans 12 amino acids. The CDR3 sequence is CASSLADNEQFF. The CDR3 DNA reads TGTGCCAGCAGTCTCGCCGACAATGAGCAGTTCTTC.

V gene TRBV12-3 or TRBV12-4 combines with J gene TRBJ2-7; 10 bases match TRBD1. V was clipped by 3 bases and J by 6 bases; unmatched bases: 8. The CDR3 loop spans 15 amino acids. The CDR3 nucleotides are TGTGCCAGCAGTTTTCAATCTGGGACAGGGGCCGAGCAGTACTTC. This encodes CASSFQSGTGAEQYF.

Many counts were recorded for this clonotype. The CDR3 spells CASSLTGDRSSPLHF. DNA of the CDR3: TGTGCCAGCAGCTTGACAGGGGATAGAAGTTCACCCCTCCACTTT. The gene calls are TRBV7-6 and TRBJ1-6; 8 bases are shared with TRBD1. V trimming: 3 bases; J trimming: 9 bases; junction bases outside the gene matches: 7. This CDR3 is 15 amino acids long. CDR1 SGHVS and CDR2 FNYEAQ come from the germline V gene.

This clonotype was detected a few times. The chain couples TRBV20-1 to TRBJ2-3, with D unresolved. Between the trimmed V and J ends, which lost 6 bases and 0 bases, there was a span of 7 bases. The CDR3 has 12 residues. CDR1 and CDR2 from the germline V gene are DFQATT and SNEGSKA (reference sequence). The DNA of the CDR3 is TGCAGTGCCGCGACTAGCACAGATACGCAGTATTTT. Protein: CSAATSTDTQYF.

This clonotype has more than one count but fewer than ten. The chain is built from TRBV9 and TRBJ1-2, with TRBD1 identical over 11 bases. Germline trimming cut 3 bases from V and 2 bases from J; bases unmatched to any gene: 3. Germline loops: CDR1 SGDLS, CDR2 YYNGEE. This CDR3 has 15 residues. CDR3 protein: CASSARTGGNYGYTF. DNA of the CDR3: TGTGCCAGCAGCGCGCGGACAGGGGGCAACTATGGCTACACCTTC.

The sample holds many counts of this clonotype. This rearrangement joins TRBV15 to TRBJ2-7, with 7 nucleotides matching TRBD2. Germline trimming cut 5 bases from V and 4 bases from J; bases unmatched to any gene: 14. CDR3 length equals 16 residues. CDR1 and CDR2 (germline): LNHNV, YYDKDF (reference sequence). The CDR3 spells CATSRSRGGRGYEQYF. CDR3 DNA: TGTGCCACCAGCCGATCACGGGGCGGGAGAGGGTACGAGCAGTACTTC.

V is TRBV3-1 and J is TRBJ1-2; 7 bases fit TRBD1. Germline CDR1 is LGHDT and CDR2 is YNNKEL (reference sequence). Losses at the gene ends were 2 bases for V and 6 bases for J; bases not matched to a gene: 6. CDR3 length: 14 amino acids. CDR3 in DNA: TGTGCCAGCAGCCAACGGCCGACAGGGCATGGCTACACCTTC. It codes for CASSQRPTGHGYTF.

This clonotype was seen more than once but under ten times. The genes are TRBV3-1 and TRBJ2-2; 9 bases are shared with TRBD2. The CDR3 is 17 amino acids. Germline CDR1 is LGHDT and CDR2 is YNNKEL (reference sequence). Unmatched junction bases numbered 8, after V lost 0 bases and J lost 6 bases. The CDR3, as DNA: TGTGCCAGCAGCCAAGATCGAAGCGGGGGGATATCCGGGGAGCTGTTTTTT. Its protein is CASSQDRSGGISGELFF.

This clonotype was counted between two and nine times. The rearrangement links TRBV7-8 to TRBJ2-7; the D gene is possibly TRBD1 (6 bases). The CDR3 contains 13 residues. The germline V gene encodes CDR1 SGHVS and CDR2 FQNEAQ. The V gene lost 5 bases and the J gene lost 2 bases, with 10 bases spanning the gap. The CDR3, as DNA: TGTGCCAGCAGCAAACGGGACACCTACGAGCAGTACTTC. Translating it yields CASSKRDTYEQYF.

This clonotype came up a few times. The chain links TRBV12-3 or TRBV12-4 to TRBJ2-3, with TRBD2 identical over 8 bases. The CDR3 runs to 13 residues. V shed 5 bases and J 11 bases; nucleotides not matched to a gene: 9. Here the CDR3 reads CASSPLSGEKQYF. CDR3 DNA sequence: TGTGCCAGCAGTCCCCTTAGCGGGGAGAAGCAGTATTTT.

The table lists this clonotype with a few counts. The CDR3 nucleotides read TGTGCCAGCAGTACCCCAGGGGGGAGGGGGGCTTTCTTT. It codes for CASSTPGGRGAFF. The chain carries TRBV25-1 and TRBJ1-1, with 7 bases matching TRBD1. The trim removed 5 bases at V and 11 bases at J, leaving 11 bases unmatched. The CDR3 spans 13 residues. Germline V gives CDR1 MGHDK, CDR2 SYGVNS.

This sequence joins TRBV29-1 and TRBJ1-5, with D hard to call. The CDR3 contains 13 residues. In germline, CDR1 is SQVTM, CDR2 ANQGSEA. V shed 7 bases and J shed 1 base, with 11 bases lying between them. The CDR3 DNA reads TGCAGCGCCGTGGTCGTAAGCAATCAGCCCCAGCATTTT. The encoded protein is CSAVVVSNQPQHF.

This clonotype came up a few times. The chain is built from TRBV6-2 or TRBV6-3 and TRBJ1-5; D not resolved. V lost 6 bases to trimming and J lost 0 bases, with 6 bases between them. The V gene's germline CDR1 is MNHEY and CDR2 SVGEGT. The CDR3 sequence is 13 residues long. The CDR3 sequence is CASRQFSNQPQHF. The DNA for the CDR3 is TGTGCCAGCAGACAGTTTAGCAATCAGCCCCAGCATTTT.

The chain employs TRBV4-1 and TRBJ2-7; D not certain. Germline-derived CDR1 and CDR2 are MGHRA and YSYEKL. With 0 bases removed from V and 3 bases from J, the gap between germline ends came to 9 bases. This CDR3 has 14 amino acids. In nucleotides, the CDR3 is TGCGCCAGCAGCCAAGATAACAGAGACTACGAGCAGTACTTC. Translated, it gives CASSQDNRDYEQYF.

In this sample, this clonotype turned up many times. The V and J genes are TRBV9 and TRBJ2-3; TRBD1 aligns across 9 bases. The germline V gene has CDR1 SGDLS and CDR2 YYNGEE. The ends lost 0 bases at V and 6 bases at J; junction bases unmatched: 5. The CDR3 has 15 amino acids. Written as DNA, the CDR3 is TGTGCCAGCAGCGTAGAACCGGGACAGGGTGATACGCAGTATTTT. Translation gives CASSVEPGQGDTQYF.